This T cell receptor (beta chain) stems from a study of beta chain features in type 1 diabetes (dated by TCRdb to 2016 to 2019). Describing the broader study: Patients and healthy donors did not differ in mean age, gender distribution, total cell number or subset yield. Across all samples, around 99 million sorted cells were examined, and cell number per subset correlated strongly with RNA yield. In the study, recently diagnosed type 1 diabetes patients and matched healthy donors were compared on the TCRB repertoires of their sorted circulating CD4+ T cell subsets. Regulatory and stem cell-like memory subsets were isolated from only 8 patients and roughly eight healthy donors, whereas naive and central memory subsets came from all 28 donors. Summary of the overall study and its limitations: Because the HLA sub-analyses included only small numbers of individuals, any influence of HLA type on TCRB rearrangement was left unresolved. Shorter templates might be favored by PCR, yet because patient and control samples were amplified and corrected together, any such skew would affect both groups equally. At VDJ recombination sites, patients with type 1 diabetes made fewer insertions and deleted more nucleotides, a pattern implying thymic rearrangement abnormalities. The naive, central memory and regulatory TCRB repertoires appeared to resemble one another more closely among patients than among healthy donors. In all four CD4+ subsets, TCRB CDR3 length was moderately but significantly shorter in type 1 diabetes patients. Sequencing cDNA rather than genomic DNA could over-represent highly expressing activated cells, although activation and CD3 levels did not differ between groups.

Each donor gave one peripheral blood draw, around 0.12 L on average, collected into heparinised tubes. A BD FACSAria II and a panel including CD45RO, CCR7, CD25, CD127, CD95 and CD27 were used to sort naive, central memory, regulatory and stem cell-like memory CD4+ T cells. Every sorted population had a purity above 98%. PBMCs were isolated right away by Lymphoprep density gradient centrifugation and were stained directly, without culture. So that batch effects would be minimized, each experiment stained and sorted samples in pairs, pairing one healthy donor with one patient. Concerning this clone itself: Its antigen remains undetermined. Base qualities were left out, and no much larger clone turns up one base away.

From its cysteine to its phenylalanine, the CDR3 spans 16 amino acids. This entry keeps only the CDR3 DNA: 48 bases, framed from base 1. Ends trimmed: V by 1 base, J by 3 bases; bases unmatched to a gene: 9. CDR1 is given as SQVTM and CDR2 as ANQGSEA, both from the germline V gene. The entire isolated RNA was reverse transcribed using the High Capacity cDNA Reverse Transcription Kit, and thus expressed TCRB transcripts were sequenced. Deep immunoSEQ sequencing was performed on naive, central memory and regulatory T cell samples, with an average of roughly 3.3 million total reads per sample. After sorted cells were lysed in RLT buffer, RNA was extracted with DNase-treated RNeasy Micro or Mini kits, with the choice depending on cell number. To prevent cross-contamination, each cell subset was processed individually, whereas patient and healthy donor samples were processed jointly. Using the immunoSEQ multiplex PCR, TCRB sequences were amplified from cDNA into 87-bp fragments spanning the CDR3 region. The amplicons were sequenced using the Illumina HiSeq platform. Regarding the original processing steps: PCR bias was corrected computationally using synthetic template baselines, and reads within Hamming distance 2 were collapsed, with unmergeable singletons discarded. By aligning reads against IMGT, V, D and J genes, CDR3 length, and insertions or deletions at six rearrangement sites were assigned. Within each subset, clonotype counts were normalized to the number of sorted cells before true diversity and Gini coefficients were calculated with the tcR R package. The overlap coefficient, calculated on TCRB nucleotide sequences, was used to quantify repertoire sharing. As a proxy for the pre-selection repertoire, out-of-frame TCRB sequences from naive cells were analyzed. The clones in this table, taken by TCRdb from immuneACCESS, are in-frame only. Not every clone is retained; where verified, under half of the shortfall comes from an unresolved V gene, and the cause of the rest is unknown. V, J and clone size are taken as reported in that table, and D and trimming were inferred from the DNA itself. This sample holds around 240,000 clones; around 68% were observed only once. The ten largest clones take up around 0.05% of the sample.

The sequence joins TRBV29-1 to TRBJ2-3; 8 junctional bases match TRBD2. The sequence was collected from a man under 40 in good health. The sequencing input was naive CD4+ T cells from blood. The cell subset or site label, as the study defines it: true naive CD4+ T cells. The nucleotide sequence reads as follows: TGCAGCGTTGAAGGCGGACTAGCCGGAGGGACAGATACGCAGTATTTT. It translates as CSVEGGLAGGTDTQYF.